The 17 T cell receptor beta chains given below trace back to one sample, sequenced in a study of cytomegalovirus exposure and HLA in healthy donors. With 60 Vbeta and 13 Jbeta primers, the PCR was carried out. The table came from immunoSEQ multiplex PCR; TCRdb's copy has only in-frame clones and leaves some out. Of fewer than 250,000 clones detected, over 70% appear once; the ten largest clones hold around 1.4%. Sequencing was done on a sample of PBMCs. The receptors stem from a man aged 25 to 40 in good health and CMV-seronegative.

This chain joins TRBV5-5 and TRBJ2-6, with 7 bases identical to TRBD1. Germline V gene data show CDR1 as SGHKS and CDR2 as YYEKEE (reference sequence). This CDR3 has 17 amino acids. Unmatched junction bases numbered 3, after V lost 0 bases and J lost 0 bases. The DNA of the CDR3 is TGTGCCAGCAGCTTGGACAGGGGTGCCTCTGGGGCCAACGTCCTGACTTTC. Its protein is CASSLDRGASGANVLTF.

The V and J genes are TRBV7-6 and TRBJ2-7, with 15 bases fitting TRBD2. This CDR3 has 16 residues. The germline CDR1 and CDR2 sequences are SGHVS and FNYEAQ. V gave up 4 bases and J gave up 5 bases; unmatched junction bases: 6. The CDR3 nucleotides are TGTGCCAGCAGCTCTTGGACTAGCGGGAGGGGAGACGAGCAGTACTTC. Its protein is CASSSWTSGRGDEQYF.

V usage is TRBV29-1 and J usage is TRBJ1-4, with a tentative D call TRBD1 (6 bases). Trimming shortened V by 7 bases and J by 8 bases, and 17 bases separated the two germline ends. Germline V CDR1 and CDR2: SQVTM, ANQGSEA. This CDR3 comprises 13 residues. CDR3 DNA sequence: TGCAGCGCCTCGGTGGGGGGGCGCGAAAAACTGTTTTTT. This encodes CSASVGGREKLFF.

The gene calls are TRBV11-2 and TRBJ2-2; tentative D call: TRBD1 (5 bases). Trimming stripped 1 base from V and 5 bases from J, with 8 bases between. Germline CDR1 and CDR2: SGHAT and FQNNGV. CDR3 length: 14 residues. CDR3 in amino acids: CASSLVRTTGELFF. The CDR3 DNA reads TGTGCCAGCAGCTTAGTAAGGACAACCGGGGAGCTGTTTTTT.

V usage is TRBV7-9 and J usage is TRBJ2-7; the D gene is possibly TRBD1 (5 bases). The CDR3 covers 10 residues. CDR1 is SEHNR and CDR2 is FQNEAQ in the germline V gene (reference sequence). Trimming cost V 8 bases and J 5 bases, with 7 bases left between them. Here the CDR3 reads CASGAHEQYF. The CDR3 region has the DNA TGTGCCAGCGGGGCCCACGAGCAGTACTTC.

The chain carries TRBV15 and TRBJ1-6; the match to TRBD1 covers 9 bases. Trimming at V came to 8 bases and at J to 9 bases, leaving 5 bases not matched to a gene. The CDR3 is 13 residues long. Germline V CDR1 and CDR2: LNHNV, YYDKDF (reference sequence). The chain's CDR3 is CATGQGLGSPLHF. Written as DNA, the CDR3 is TGTGCCACCGGACAGGGGCTTGGTTCACCCCTCCACTTT.

V and J are TRBV10-3 and TRBJ2-3; D might be TRBD2 (7 bases). The CDR3 has 17 amino acids. Trimming removed 6 bases from V and 5 bases from J, with 24 bases in between. Germline V gene lookup returns CDR1 ENHRY and CDR2 SYGVKD. The CDR3 spells CAIRAGMGGPVGDTQYF. Written as DNA, the CDR3 is TGTGCCATCAGGGCTGGGATGGGGGGGCCTGTTGGAGATACGCAGTATTTT.

CDR3 sequence reads: CASSSPPLSGRVVWYEQYF. CDR3 nucleotide sequence: TGTGCCAGCAGTTCGCCCCCGCTTAGCGGGAGGGTAGTTTGGTACGAGCAGTACTTC. This sequence joins TRBV28 and TRBJ2-7, with TRBD2 identical over 11 bases. The CDR3 runs 19 residues. Looked up from germline, CDR1 is MDHEN and CDR2 is SYDVKM. V shed 4 bases and J 4 bases; nucleotides not matched to a gene: 18.

The V gene is TRBV29-1, the J gene TRBJ2-3; 8 bases agree with TRBD2. In germline, CDR1 is SQVTM, CDR2 ANQGSEA. J lost 1 base, V lost 5 bases, and 5 bases had no gene match. This CDR3 comprises 14 residues. Written as DNA, the CDR3 is TGCAGCGTTTCTCCGGGGGGGGGCACAGATACGCAGTATTTT. This translates into CSVSPGGGTDTQYF.

J is TRBJ1-2 and V is TRBV5-5; no clear D gene. CDR1 and CDR2 from the germline V gene are SGHKS and YYEKEE (reference sequence). This CDR3 is built from 13 residues. V dropped 2 bases and J dropped 8 bases, with 13 bases sitting between them. CDR3 loop: CASSFESGEGYTF. The CDR3 DNA reads as TGTGCCAGCAGCTTCGAATCCGGGGAAGGCTACACCTTC.

The chain carries TRBV15 and TRBJ2-7, with 9 bases aligning to TRBD1. CDR3 length equals 15 residues. CDR1 LNHNV and CDR2 YYDKDF come from the germline V gene (reference sequence). The V gene end was trimmed by 2 bases and the J gene end by 7 bases; junction bases not matched to a gene: 9. CDR3 nucleotides: TGTGCCACCAGCAGATCCCCGGGACAGGGATTGGAGCAGTACTTC. It specifies CATSRSPGQGLEQYF.

The CDR3 bases are TGCAGTGTGACTAGCGACGAGCAGTACTTC. Protein sequence: CSVTSDEQYF. J is TRBJ2-7 and V is TRBV20-1; TRBD2 matches 8 bases. The germline gives CDR1 DFQATT, CDR2 SNEGSKA (reference sequence). V lost 7 bases to trimming and J lost 5 bases; unmatched junction nucleotides: 1. The CDR3 covers 10 residues.

V gene TRBV7-6 combines with J gene TRBJ2-7; 12 bases align to TRBD2. V was pared by 4 bases and J by 3 bases, with 1 base of the junction left unmatched. The CDR3 is 14 amino acids. The germline V gene encodes CDR1 SGHVS and CDR2 FNYEAQ. CDR3 bases: TGTGCCAGCAGCTGGACTAGCGGGAACTACGAGCAGTACTTC. Protein sequence: CASSWTSGNYEQYF.

The gene calls are TRBV9 and TRBJ2-2; 11 bases align to TRBD2. Per germline, CDR1 SGDLS and CDR2 YYNGEE. The ends lost 3 bases at V and 0 bases at J; junction bases unmatched: 1. The CDR3 contains 16 residues. The CDR3 here is CASSALAGANTGELFF. CDR3 coding DNA: TGTGCCAGCAGCGCACTAGCGGGGGCGAACACCGGGGAGCTGTTTTTT. The full variable domain, its missing parts supplied by reference TRBV9 and TRBJ2-2, is DSGVTQTPKHLITATGQRVTLRCSPRSGDLSVYWYQQSLDQGLQFLIQYYNGEERAKGNILERFSAQQFPDLHSELNLSSLELGDSALYFCASSALAGANTGELFFGEGSRLTVL.

A note on this clone: The same CDR3 can be traced to other DNA sequences in this sample. The gene calls are TRBV4-1 and TRBJ1-5, with a weak D call TRBD1 (5 bases). Germline lookup yields CDR1 MGHRA and CDR2 YSYEKL. The CDR3 consists of 15 residues. Trimming took 0 bases from V and 7 from J, leaving 13 bases between them. The CDR3 nucleotides read TGCGCCAGCAGCCAAGATCGCACAGGCGGCCAGCCCCAGCATTTT. Translation gives CASSQDRTGGQPQHF.

The genes are TRBV6-5 and TRBJ2-2; D call uncertain. Germline assignment: CDR1 MNHEY and CDR2 SVGAGI. Deletions cut 6 bases from V and 5 bases from J, with 13 bases between. The CDR3 runs 14 residues. The CDR3 protein is CASSIRRVTGELFF. The CDR3 nucleotides read TGTGCCAGCAGCATAAGACGGGTGACCGGGGAGCTGTTTTTT.

This chain uses TRBV30 with TRBJ2-1, with 7 bases matching TRBD1. CDR1 GTSNPN and CDR2 SVGIG come from the germline V gene (reference sequence). Germline trimming cut 4 bases from V and 6 bases from J; bases unmatched to any gene: 9. The CDR3 runs 14 residues. CDR3 sequence: CAWNGQAAFNEQFF. CDR3 DNA sequence: TGTGCCTGGAATGGACAGGCTGCCTTCAATGAGCAGTTCTTC. Combining the CDR3 with reference TRBV30 and TRBJ2-1 gives the whole variable domain SQTIHQWPATLVQPVGSPLSLECTVEGTSNPNLYWYRQAAGRGLQLLFYSVGIGQISSEVPQNLSASRPQDRQFILSSKKLLLSDSGFYLCAWNGQAAFNEQFFGPGTRLTVL.